These 17 T cell receptor beta chains originate from one sample sequenced in a study of T cell repertoires in cytomegalovirus infection. These receptors have no identified antigens. TCRdb reanalysed the reads using MiXCR and keeps one entry per CDR3 protein. The sample carries 45,000 to 55,000 distinct CDR3 sequences, under 20% recorded once. The sample in question was CD8+ T cells from cultured PBMCs, obtained from culture after CMV antigen stimulation. These TCRs come from a human donor in good health (CMV status not recorded). Some clones in this sample may be carry-over from other donors' samples.

V is TRBV7-3 and J is TRBJ1-2, with 7 bases matching TRBD1. The CDR3 length is 18 residues. Losses at the gene ends were 4 bases for V and 0 bases for J; bases not matched to a gene: 14. Looked up from germline, CDR1 is SGHTA and CDR2 is FQGTGA. The CDR3 is CASSSSGTEASSNYGYTF. The CDR3 nucleotides read TGTGCCAGCAGCTCTTCCGGGACAGAAGCTTCGTCTAACTATGGCTACACCTTC.

The chain joins TRBV6-2 or TRBV6-3 to TRBJ2-7; possible D gene TRBD2, 5 bases. Germline lookup yields CDR1 MNHEY and CDR2 SVGEGT. Trimming removed 2 bases from V and 3 bases from J, with 5 bases in between. There are 12 residues in the CDR3. The CDR3 protein is CASSYAGYEQYF. CDR3 nucleotides: TGTGCCAGCAGTTACGCGGGCTACGAGCAGTACTTC.

The gene calls are TRBV3-1 and TRBJ2-3, with 8 bases that match TRBD2. The germline V gene encodes CDR1 LGHDT and CDR2 YNNKEL (reference sequence). The trim removed 4 bases at V and 4 bases at J, leaving 13 bases unmatched. This CDR3 is 17 amino acids long. Here the CDR3 reads CASSPPLLGLVADTQYF. The CDR3 DNA reads as TGTGCCAGCAGCCCCCCCCTGCTGGGACTAGTGGCAGATACGCAGTATTTT.

By share, this clonotype ranks as medium-sized. The chain has TRBV7-8 and TRBJ1-2; D is ambiguous. The germline V gene encodes CDR1 SGHVS and CDR2 FQNEAQ. The CDR3 spans 13 residues. V shed 4 bases and J shed 8 bases, with 14 bases lying between them. In nucleotides, the CDR3 is TGTGCCAGCAGCTCTGCATTTGTAGGAGGCTACACCTTC. This encodes CASSSAFVGGYTF.

This clonotype was seen only a few times. V and J are TRBV9 and TRBJ2-1; D gene unclear. The germline V and J ends were trimmed by 1 base and 2 bases, with 10 bases remaining between them. The CDR3 covers 15 residues. Germline V gene data show CDR1 as SGDLS and CDR2 as YYNGEE. DNA for the CDR3: TGTGCCAGCAGCGTAAGGAGACATACCTACAATGAGCAGTTCTTC. Protein: CASSVRRHTYNEQFF. The full variable domain, in which reference TRBV9 and TRBJ2-1 provide the parts outside the CDR3, is DSGVTQTPKHLITATGQRVTLRCSPRSGDLSVYWYQQSLDQGLQFLIQYYNGEERAKGNILERFSAQQFPDLHSELNLSSLELGDSALYFCASSVRRHTYNEQFFGPGTRLTVL.

As to this clonotype: The junction does not match germline at one end; this may be a read error. V gene TRBV6-5 combines with J gene TRBJ1-2; no reliable D call. Germline assignment: CDR1 MNHEY and CDR2 SVGAGI. The CDR3 length is 13 residues. CDR3 nucleotide sequence: TGTGCCAACAGTTACAAGCCGGGCTATGGCTACACCTTC. Its protein product is CANSYKPGYGYTF.

This rearrangement joins TRBV29-1 to TRBJ2-7; D may be TRBD1 (5 bases). The CDR3 consists of 12 residues. Germline values: CDR1 SQVTM, CDR2 ANQGSEA. Trimming pared 2 bases from V and 5 bases from J, leaving 10 bases between. The CDR3 DNA is TGCAGCGTTGAACAGGGCCCAGACGAGCAGTACTTC. Translation: CSVEQGPDEQYF.

This clonotype has a single count. Being one base from a much bigger clone, this may be a read error. This chain's CDR3 is CVSSYAAGGTEQYF. Here the CDR3 DNA reads TGTGTCAGCAGTTACGCGGCAGGGGGGACCGAGCAGTACTTC. The genes are TRBV6-2 or TRBV6-3 and TRBJ2-7, with D possibly being TRBD1 (7 bases). There are 14 residues in the CDR3. Germline V gives CDR1 MNHEY, CDR2 SVGEGT.

This chain uses TRBV9 with TRBJ1-2; D is ambiguous. Per germline, CDR1 SGDLS and CDR2 YYNGEE. This CDR3 has 14 amino acids. V gave up 4 bases and J gave up 2 bases, with 12 bases separating them. CDR3 DNA: TGTGCCAGCAGCCCCCGGGTGGGGAACTATGGCTACACCTTC. This codes for CASSPRVGNYGYTF.

CDR3 region: CASSQEGPLRANEKLFF. The DNA of the CDR3 is TGTGCCAGCAGCCAAGAGGGGCCTTTGAGGGCTAATGAAAAACTGTTTTTT. V usage is TRBV14 and J usage is TRBJ1-4; possible D gene TRBD1, 5 bases. Trimming removed 0 bases at V and 3 bases at J, with 14 bases between. Germline V gene data show CDR1 as SGHDN and CDR2 as FVKESK. This CDR3 comprises 17 residues.

This clonotype was seen at least ten times. CDR3 protein: CASSPFSGADYNEQFF. The CDR3 DNA follows: TGTGCCAGCAGCCCCTTTTCGGGGGCGGACTACAATGAGCAGTTCTTC. This rearrangement joins TRBV7-9 to TRBJ2-1; D is possibly TRBD1 or TRBD2 (6 bases each). Between the trimmed V and J ends, which lost 5 bases and 3 bases, there was a span of 17 bases. From germline, CDR1 is SEHNR and CDR2 FQNEAQ (reference sequence). The CDR3 spans 16 residues. Full variable domain (missing parts from reference TRBV7-9 and TRBJ2-1): DTGVSQNPRHKITKRGQNVTFRCDPISEHNRLYWYRQTLGQGPEFLTYFQNEAQLEKSRLLSDRFSAERPKGSFSTLEIQRTEQGDSAMYLCASSPFSGADYNEQFFGPGTRLTVL.

The chain carries TRBV11-2 and TRBJ1-2; no reliable D call. Germline V gives CDR1 SGHAT, CDR2 FQNNGV. The V gene lost 0 bases and the J gene lost 7 bases, with 12 bases spanning the gap. The CDR3 length is 14 residues. CDR3 loop: CASSLDGPGAGYTF. In DNA, the CDR3 is TGTGCCAGCAGCTTAGATGGTCCAGGAGCTGGCTACACCTTC. The full variable domain, in which reference TRBV11-2 and TRBJ1-2 provide the parts outside the CDR3, is EAGVAQSPRYKIIEKRQSVAFWCNPISGHATLYWYQQILGQGPKLLIQFQNNGVVDDSQLPKDRFSAERLKGVDSTLKIQPAKLEDSAVYLCASSLDGPGAGYTFGSGTRLTVV.

This clonotype has just a few counts. J is TRBJ1-6 and V is TRBV6-5, with D unclear. The CDR3 extends over 13 amino acids. From germline, CDR1 is MNHEY and CDR2 SVGAGI. V shed 5 bases and J shed 8 bases, with 10 bases lying between them. The CDR3 DNA follows: TGTGCCAGCAGTCAACGGACCGATTCACCCCTCCACTTT. Residues: CASSQRTDSPLHF.

The chain is built from TRBV6-2 or TRBV6-3 and TRBJ1-6; a possible D gene is TRBD1 (5 bases). V lost 2 bases to trimming and J lost 6 bases, with 11 bases between them. The CDR3 totals 15 residues. Germline V gene lookup returns CDR1 MNHEY and CDR2 SVGEGT. CDR3 sequence reads: CASSYASGRNSPLHF. The CDR3 DNA is TGTGCCAGCAGTTACGCCTCGGGACGTAATTCACCCCTCCACTTT.

As for this clonotype: The junction departs from germline at one end; a sequencing error may be responsible. V and J are TRBV11-2 and TRBJ2-1; 12 bases line up with TRBD2. The CDR3 length is 13 residues. CDR1 and CDR2 from the germline V gene are SGHAT and FQNNGV. CDR3 DNA: TGTGCCAGCAGCCGCAGATCTAGCGGGAGGGCCTCATTC. Translation gives CASSRRSSGRASF.

As regards this clonotype: The missing conserved phenylalanine or tryptophan at the end of this CDR3 makes a read error likely. The chain links TRBV6-6 to TRBJ2-7; perhaps TRBD1 as D (6 bases). The CDR3 consists of 17 residues. Trimming pared 6 bases from V and 0 bases from J, leaving 21 bases between. Germline V gene lookup returns CDR1 MNHNY and CDR2 SVGAGI (reference sequence). The CDR3 reads CASSRDSRGVTSYEQYS. The CDR3, as DNA: TGTGCCAGCAGCCGCGACAGCAGGGGAGTAACCTCCTACGAGCAGTACTCC.

This clonotype was detected many times. The rearrangement uses TRBV7-2 and TRBJ2-1, with D possibly called TRBD1 or TRBD2 (6 bases each). Germline values: CDR1 SGHTA, CDR2 FQGNSA. Trimming removed 1 base at V and 8 bases at J, with 9 bases between. CDR3 length: 13 residues. CDR3 amino acids: CASSLGGADEQFF. The CDR3 DNA sequence: TGTGCCAGCAGCTTAGGGGGGGCTGATGAGCAGTTCTTC.